This TCR beta chain was profiled in a study of blood T cells in healthy people across ages. Study-wide context: About one barcoded TCR beta cDNA was captured per two T cells.

Study-wide results and limits: Long-lived and aged donors differed, with more naive CD4+ cells and higher diversity in the long-lived. Age advanced and TCR beta diversity per million T cells fell, roughly linearly.

In regard to this clonotype: Its specificity is unknown. A read error may be the cause here, since a much bigger clone is one base away.

Primers used in a second PCR of about 7 to 12 cycles were a sample-barcoded 5' primer and a J-beta primer mix. TCRdb analysed the 5' RACE reads with MiXCR anew, one entry per CDR3 protein. The sample shows 550,000 to 650,000 distinct CDR3 sequences, approximately 30% of them seen only once. V was trimmed by 1 base and J by 13 bases, leaving 20 bases between them. Germline V lookup: CDR1 SNHLY, CDR2 FYNNEI. CDR3 length: 15 residues. This TCR came from a woman at least 80 years old in good health. The sequenced sample was blood. V and J are TRBV2 and TRBJ2-4; D possibly corresponds to TRBD2 (6 bases). The CDR3 loop reads CASSEEARALGGQYF. The CDR3 region has the DNA TGTGCCAGCAGTGAAGAGGCCAGGGCCCTTGGAGGGCAGTACTTC.